The sequence of this TCR beta chain was determined in a study of blood T cells in healthy people across ages (dated by TCRdb to the mid-2010s). Turning to the overall study: In model experiments, template switching captured roughly one uniquely barcoded TCR beta cDNA molecule for every two T cells. Using deep sequencing normalized with unique cDNA molecular identifiers, the study measured how TCR beta repertoire diversity changes with age. Donors were grouped into four age groups: young (average about 15 years), middle-aged (over 35), aged (around 66) and long-lived (over 80). Using the same blood draw, the study looked at two additional independent replicas of 1 million unique cDNA reads for two donors, one aged 18 to 30 and the other aged 80 or older.

The library relied on 5' RACE. Instrument used: Illumina HiSeq 2500. A second roughly 6 to 12 cycle PCR used a sample-barcoded 5' primer and a J-beta primer mix. A unique molecular identifier was introduced onto each TCR beta cDNA molecule by a template-switch 5' adaptor carrying 12 random nucleotides. At least 2.5 million CDR3-containing paired-end reads were obtained from each sample. All of the RNA was converted into first-strand cDNA using the Mint cDNA synthesis kit, with a TRBC-specific oligonucleotide serving as the primer. Following uracil-DNA glycosylase treatment, all cDNA underwent a first 18-cycle PCR with the universal primers M1SS and BC2_uni_R. Under the source paper's analysis protocol: For normalization, 1 million high-quality reads were randomly selected from each sample, with every read carrying a distinct molecular identifier. Reads sharing molecular identifiers were discarded rather than binned into consensus sequences. MiTCR, run with a Q25 quality threshold and the strictest error-elimination algorithm, handled CDR3 identification, clonotype clustering and error correction. Lower-bound total TCR beta diversity was estimated with a nonparametric unseen species model using Euler transformation. Through fastp at Q25 and MiXCR, TCRdb rebuilt clones from the public reads, retaining in-frame beta chains. Identical CDR3 proteins give one entry, which carries the most common genes and DNA. These V and J calls originate from TCRdb's pipeline instead of the authors' own analysis. Within this sample are roughly 1,000,000 distinct CDR3 sequences, with about 23% of them counted one time only. Of the sample, 0.65% to 0.75% is held by the ten largest clones.

From its cysteine to its phenylalanine, the CDR3 spans 15 amino acids. Only the CDR3 part of the read is kept: 45 bases, read in frame from the first base. V is cut by 0 bases and J by 3 bases, and the space between the germline ends is 8 bases. CDR1 SGHAT and CDR2 FQNNGV were looked up in the germline V gene. On this clonotype: Its antigen is currently not known. No much larger clone exists at a distance of one base, and base qualities are not known.

The 39 donors, aged 6 to 90 years, were systemically healthy Caucasian individuals from Russia. Each donor gave around 9.9 milliliters of peripheral blood, collected into EDTA-treated Vacutainer tubes. Ficoll-Paque density-gradient centrifugation was used to isolate PBMCs, with at least 6.5 million per sample. Trizol reagent was used to extract total RNA from the PBMCs, yielding at least 5.5 micrograms per sample. For every donor, an aliquot of PBMCs went through flow cytometry to measure the percentages of naive CD45RAhigh/CD27high T cells. What the study reported, not specific to this receptor: As age increased, observed TCR beta diversity per million T cells dropped in a roughly linear way, and a significant reduction was already evident by age around 41. Total diversity estimates from one million sequenced T cells were considered lower bounds and underestimates. Bulk unsorted PBMC profiling prevented conclusive comparison of naive and antigen-experienced compartments. There was a strong correlation between observed TCR beta diversity and the percentage of naive T cells measured by flow cytometry. Compared with the aged group, the long-lived group had more naive CD4+ T cells, fewer expanded clones and increased TCR diversity, a pattern suggesting age selection. Because the CMV infection status of the donors was unknown, age-related changes in expanded clonotypes may potentially have been confounded.

These data were also reused for a study on T cells of mothers and their children. According to the second study: Donors were nine systemically healthy Caucasian individuals: three mothers and their six children. cDNA synthesis used all of the extracted RNA, with around 1.4 ug of RNA in each 15 ul reaction. In the second PCR, the M1S primer added sample barcodes and 2-4 random nucleotides. Over 8 million TCR beta CDR3 reads came from each mother, compared with around 3 million reads from each child. Thymic selection similarly shapes TCR recombination output in related and unrelated pairs, with minor effect from inherited differences. Normalized repertoire overlap was always found to be slightly, but never significantly, higher in related mother-child pairs than in unrelated mother-child pairs. No persistent microchimeric T cell clones were found, with a detection sensitivity of around 100 clones per million clonotypes. The study used deep NGS to compare TCR beta repertoires of mothers and children, seeking features distinguishing related mother-child pairs from unrelated individuals. Mothers averaged roughly 40 +/- 4 years of age and children averaged approximately 12 +/- 4 years. Libraries were sequenced on Illumina HiSeq 2000 with 100+100 nt paired-end reads after adapter ligation with NEBNext reagents. To prevent cross-contamination, the mother and child libraries were prepared a month apart and were sequenced in separate runs. Between about 500,000 and 2,300,000 distinct TCR beta clonotypes were identified per donor. Naive TCR beta clonotypes were estimated from low-frequency clonotypes matched to each donor's FACS-determined naive share, without sorting.

The source material was blood. The TCR originated in a girl aged 2-10 years in good health. Recombination connected TRBV11-2 to TRBJ1-4, with no reliable assignment of the D segment. The bases read TGTGCCAGCAGCTTAGAAGGCAGCCCTAATGAAAAACTGTTTTTT. This encodes CASSLEGSPNEKLFF.